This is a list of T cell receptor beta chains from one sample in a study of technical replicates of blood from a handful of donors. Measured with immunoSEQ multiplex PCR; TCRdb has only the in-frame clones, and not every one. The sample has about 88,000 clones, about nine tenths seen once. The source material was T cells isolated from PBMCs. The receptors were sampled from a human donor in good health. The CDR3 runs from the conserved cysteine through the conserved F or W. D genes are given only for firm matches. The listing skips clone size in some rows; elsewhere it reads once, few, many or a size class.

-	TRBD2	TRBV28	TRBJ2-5	CASSFRGLADQYF	TGTGCCAGCAGTTTCCGGGGACTAGCGGACCAGTACTTC
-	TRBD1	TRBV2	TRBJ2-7	CASSEWDRDDEQYF	TGTGCCAGCAGTGAATGGGACAGGGATGACGAGCAGTACTTC
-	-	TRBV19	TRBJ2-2	CASSIGGLGTGELFF	TGTGCCAGTAGTATAGGTGGTCTCGGGACCGGGGAGCTGTTTTTT
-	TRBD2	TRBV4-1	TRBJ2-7	CASSQSSSGGTSYEQYF	TGCGCCAGCAGCCAATCCTCCAGCGGGGGCACTTCCTACGAGCAGTACTTC
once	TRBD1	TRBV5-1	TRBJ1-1	CASSPNIQGAMVSEAFF	TGCGCCAGCAGCCCTAATATACAGGGGGCCATGGTCTCTGAAGCTTTCTTT
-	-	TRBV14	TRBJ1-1	CASSPWTGGRTEAFF	TGTGCCAGCAGCCCCTGGACGGGGGGCCGGACTGAAGCTTTCTTT
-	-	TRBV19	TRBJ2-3	CASRTWGQRTDTQYF	TGTGCCAGTAGGACTTGGGGCCAGCGCACAGATACGCAGTATTTT
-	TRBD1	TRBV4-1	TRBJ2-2	CASSLNKGTGNVGAGELFF	TGCGCCAGCAGCCTGAACAAGGGGACAGGGAATGTAGGGGCCGGGGAGCTGTTTTTT
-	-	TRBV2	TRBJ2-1	CASSQDSSNEQFF	TGTGCCAGTAGTCAGGACAGCAGCAATGAGCAGTTCTTC
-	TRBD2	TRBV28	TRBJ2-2	CASSRTSGGFGELFF	TGTGCCAGCAGCCGGACTAGCGGGGGATTCGGGGAGCTGTTTTTT
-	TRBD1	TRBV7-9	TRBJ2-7	CASSLSRTGSNEQYF	TGTGCCAGCAGCTTATCCCGGACAGGGTCGAACGAGCAGTACTTC
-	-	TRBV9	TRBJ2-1	CASSVAYPRGYNEQFF	TGTGCCAGCAGCGTAGCTTACCCCCGGGGATACAATGAGCAGTTCTTC
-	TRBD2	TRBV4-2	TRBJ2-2	CASSQGLAGSNTGELFF	TGTGCCAGCAGCCAAGGACTAGCGGGATCGAACACCGGGGAGCTGTTTTTT
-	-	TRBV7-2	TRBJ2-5	CASSYFLETQYF	TGTGCCAGCAGTTACTTTTTGGAGACCCAGTACTTC
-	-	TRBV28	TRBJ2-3	CASKVGGGYTDTQYF	TGTGCCAGCAAGGTTGGGGGCGGCTACACAGATACGCAGTATTTT
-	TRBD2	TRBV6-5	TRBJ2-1	CASSPPTSWEQFF	TGTGCCAGCAGCCCCCCGACTAGCTGGGAGCAGTTCTTC
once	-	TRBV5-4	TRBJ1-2	CASSLDRYYGYTF	TGTGCCAGCAGCTTGGACAGGTACTATGGCTACACCTTC
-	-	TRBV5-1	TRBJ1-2	CASSSDSPNYGYTF	TGCGCCAGCAGTTCGGACAGTCCTAACTATGGCTACACCTTC
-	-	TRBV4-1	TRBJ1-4	CASKITPADEKLFF	TGCGCCAGCAAGATCACCCCAGCGGATGAAAAACTGTTTTTT
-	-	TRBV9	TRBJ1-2	CASSVWGETSYGYTF	TGTGCCAGCAGCGTTTGGGGGGAAACCAGCTATGGCTACACCTTC
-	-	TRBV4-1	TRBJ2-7	CASSQARDSSYEQYF	TGCGCCAGCAGCCAAGCACGGGACTCCTCCTACGAGCAGTACTTC
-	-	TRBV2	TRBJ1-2	CASSGFFEINYGYTF	TGTGCCAGCAGTGGGTTCTTTGAGATTAACTATGGCTACACCTTC
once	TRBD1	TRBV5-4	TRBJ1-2	CASTNRDSPYGYTF	TGTGCCAGCACCAACCGGGACAGCCCCTATGGCTACACCTTC
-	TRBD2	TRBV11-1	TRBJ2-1	CASSSGGRVSGGNYNEQFF	TGTGCCAGCAGCTCGGGGGGTCGTGTGTCGGGAGGGAACTACAATGAGCAGTTCTTC
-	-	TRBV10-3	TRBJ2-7	CAISDRGRDSYEQYF	TGTGCCATCAGTGACAGGGGCCGGGACTCCTACGAGCAGTACTTC
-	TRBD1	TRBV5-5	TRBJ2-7	CASTISGTGGVGEQYF	TGTGCCAGCACCATATCCGGGACAGGTGGGGTCGGCGAGCAGTACTTC
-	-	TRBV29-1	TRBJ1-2	CSAEGQSYGYTF	TGCAGCGCGGAAGGACAGTCCTATGGCTACACCTTC